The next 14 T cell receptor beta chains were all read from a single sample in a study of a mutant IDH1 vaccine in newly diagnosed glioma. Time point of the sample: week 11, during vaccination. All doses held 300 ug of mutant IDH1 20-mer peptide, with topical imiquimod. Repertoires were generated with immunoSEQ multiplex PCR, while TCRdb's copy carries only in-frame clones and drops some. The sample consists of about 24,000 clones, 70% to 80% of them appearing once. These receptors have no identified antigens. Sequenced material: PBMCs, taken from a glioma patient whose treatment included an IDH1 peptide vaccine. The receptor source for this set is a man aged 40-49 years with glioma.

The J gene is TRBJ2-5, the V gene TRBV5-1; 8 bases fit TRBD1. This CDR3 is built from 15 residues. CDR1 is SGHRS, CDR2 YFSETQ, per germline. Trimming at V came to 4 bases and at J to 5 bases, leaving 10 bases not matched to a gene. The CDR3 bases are TGCGCCAGCAGCAGAGCCCAGGGGGCGGGGGAGACCCAGTACTTC. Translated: CASSRAQGAGETQYF.

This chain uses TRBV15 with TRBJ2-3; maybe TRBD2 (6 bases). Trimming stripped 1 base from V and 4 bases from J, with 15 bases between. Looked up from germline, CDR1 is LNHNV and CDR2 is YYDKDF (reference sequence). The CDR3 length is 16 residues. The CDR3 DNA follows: TGTGCCACCAGCAGAGCCCCGGGAGATGGGGCAGATACGCAGTATTTT. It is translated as CATSRAPGDGADTQYF.

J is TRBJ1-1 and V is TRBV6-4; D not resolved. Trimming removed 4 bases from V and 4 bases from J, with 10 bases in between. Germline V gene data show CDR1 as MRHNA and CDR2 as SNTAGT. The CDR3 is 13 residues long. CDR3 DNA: TGTGCCAGCAGTGGAGGATTCGGCACTGAAGCTTTCTTT. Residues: CASSGGFGTEAFF.

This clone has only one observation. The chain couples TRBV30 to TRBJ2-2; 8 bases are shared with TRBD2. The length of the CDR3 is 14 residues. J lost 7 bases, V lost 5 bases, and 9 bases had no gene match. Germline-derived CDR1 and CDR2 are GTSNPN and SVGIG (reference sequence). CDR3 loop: CAWGAGEIGGELFF. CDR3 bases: TGTGCCTGGGGAGCGGGAGAAATAGGCGGGGAGCTGTTTTTT.

CDR3 sequence reads: CASSFGAGGPPDTQYF. In DNA, the CDR3 is TGTGCCAGCAGCTTTGGAGCGGGAGGGCCCCCAGATACGCAGTATTTT. The V and J genes are TRBV7-2 and TRBJ2-3, with 10 positions matching TRBD2. The ends lost 3 bases at V and 4 bases at J; junction bases unmatched: 7. Germline CDR1 is SGHTA and CDR2 is FQGNSA. There are 16 residues in the CDR3.

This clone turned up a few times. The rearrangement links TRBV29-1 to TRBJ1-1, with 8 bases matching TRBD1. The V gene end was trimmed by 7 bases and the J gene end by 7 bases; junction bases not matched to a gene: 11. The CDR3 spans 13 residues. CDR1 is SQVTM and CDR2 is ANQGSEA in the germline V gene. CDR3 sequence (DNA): TGCAGCGGACATGGACAGGGCTCTATTGAAGCTTTCTTT. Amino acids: CSGHGQGSIEAFF.

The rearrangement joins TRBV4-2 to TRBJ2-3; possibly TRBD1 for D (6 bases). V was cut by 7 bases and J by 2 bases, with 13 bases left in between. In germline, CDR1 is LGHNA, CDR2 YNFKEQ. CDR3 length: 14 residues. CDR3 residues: CASNPGASTDTQYF. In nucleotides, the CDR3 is TGTGCCAGCAACCCAGGGGCATCCACAGATACGCAGTATTTT.

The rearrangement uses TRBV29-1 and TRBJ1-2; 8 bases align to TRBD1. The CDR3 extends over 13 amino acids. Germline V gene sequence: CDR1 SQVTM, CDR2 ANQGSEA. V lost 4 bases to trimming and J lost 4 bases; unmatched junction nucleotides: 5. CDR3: CSVVPGQGYGYTF. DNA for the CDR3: TGCAGCGTTGTTCCTGGACAGGGCTATGGCTACACCTTC.

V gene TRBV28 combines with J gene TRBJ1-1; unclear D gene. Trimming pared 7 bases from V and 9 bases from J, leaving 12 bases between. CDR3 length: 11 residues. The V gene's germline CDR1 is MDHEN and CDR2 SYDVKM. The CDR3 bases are TGTGCCAGCATGGACGTGGGGAAAGCTTTCTTT. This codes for CASMDVGKAFF.

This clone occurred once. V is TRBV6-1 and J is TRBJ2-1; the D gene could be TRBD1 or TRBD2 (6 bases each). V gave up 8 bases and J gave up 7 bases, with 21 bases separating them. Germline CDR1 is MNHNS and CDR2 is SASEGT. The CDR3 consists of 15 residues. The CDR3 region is CASYRRGESGNEQFF. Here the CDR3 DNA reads TGTGCCAGCTATCGTAGGGGGGAATCCGGAAATGAGCAGTTCTTC.

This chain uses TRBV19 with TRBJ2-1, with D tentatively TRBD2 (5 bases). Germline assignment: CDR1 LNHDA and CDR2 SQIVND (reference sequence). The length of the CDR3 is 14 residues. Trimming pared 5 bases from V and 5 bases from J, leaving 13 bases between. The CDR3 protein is CASSEGLPHNEQFF. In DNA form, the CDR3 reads TGTGCCAGTAGTGAGGGCTTGCCCCACAATGAGCAGTTCTTC.

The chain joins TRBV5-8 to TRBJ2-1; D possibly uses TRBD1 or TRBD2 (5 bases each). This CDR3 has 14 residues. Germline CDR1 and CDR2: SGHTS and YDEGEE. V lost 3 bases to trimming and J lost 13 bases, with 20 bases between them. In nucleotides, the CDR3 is TGTGCCAGCAGCTGGACCCGGGACCTGGGGGAACAGTTCTTC. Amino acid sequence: CASSWTRDLGEQFF.

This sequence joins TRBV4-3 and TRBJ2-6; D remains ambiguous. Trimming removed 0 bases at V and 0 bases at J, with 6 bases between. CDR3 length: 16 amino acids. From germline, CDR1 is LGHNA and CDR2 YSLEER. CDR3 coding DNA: TGCGCCAGCAGCCAAGATGTGGGCTCTGGGGCCAACGTCCTGACTTTC. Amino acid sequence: CASSQDVGSGANVLTF.

The DNA of the CDR3 is TGTGCCAGTAGTACCCGGACAGGGAGAAATTCACCCCTCCACTTT. This translates into CASSTRTGRNSPLHF. The J gene is TRBJ1-6, the V gene TRBV19; 8 positions match TRBD1. The V and J ends lost 4 bases and 7 bases, in that order; junction bases with no gene match: 6. The germline CDR1 and CDR2 sequences are LNHDA and SQIVND (reference sequence). CDR3 length equals 15 residues.